Sequencing of this T cell receptor (beta chain) was carried out in a study of blood T cell repertoires in COVID-19. About the research overall: There were acute and convalescent COVID-19 samples, and they came from the United States, Italy and Spain. T cells, B-cell-depleted T cells, or PBMCs provided the cDNA or gDNA that served as material.

Original handling: Amplification of reference gene primers was used by the study to estimate nucleated cell counts. Only in-frame clones appear in the TCRdb table, and some are missing; sequencing was by immunoSEQ multiplex PCR. V and J calls and clone size are given by that table; D and trimming were obtained from the DNA. The data contain 280,000 or so clones, approximately 90% of them seen just once; the ten biggest clones take up roughly 7%. CDR3 length equals 15 residues. J was trimmed by 0 bases and V by 8 bases; bases with no gene match: 4. Germline CDR1 is MNHEY and CDR2 is SVGAGI. The sample holds many counts of this clone.

The clonotype was recovered from a woman in her 30s who had recovered from COVID-19. The sample consisted of peripheral blood. The V gene is TRBV6-5, the J gene TRBJ2-6; the match to TRBD1 covers 7 bases. As DNA, the CDR3 is TGTGCCAGCGCGGACAGGTCCTCTGGGGCCAACGTCCTGACTTTC. Its translation: CASADRSSGANVLTF.